The following is a T cell receptor (beta chain) sequence with its context. V was trimmed by 3 bases and J by 4 bases, leaving 13 bases between them. CDR3 length: 14 amino acids. Germline CDR1 SGHTA, CDR2 FQGNSA. Treatment defined: around 19 received Ad26.COV2.S at low or high dose, single or two shots; about 5 received placebo; per-sample allocation not given. Repertoires come from day 63 after the first vaccine or placebo injection. The data are from a study of Ad26.COV2.S vaccination and SARS-CoV-2 variants. Study context: As a participant in COV1001, the donor was in the Ad26.COV2.S trial arm.

The repertoire was sequenced with immunoSEQ multiplex PCR; TCRdb's copy has only in-frame clones and lacks some. The sample records approximately 300,000 clones, around 84% being singletons. The clonotype comes from a person between 18 and 59 years old who received the Ad26.COV2.S COVID-19 vaccine or a placebo. This specimen consisted of peripheral blood, obtained in a trial of Ad26.COV2.S vaccine versus placebo. The chain joins TRBV7-2 to TRBJ2-7, with D perhaps TRBD1 or TRBD2 (5 bases each). The CDR3 DNA reads as TGTGCCAGCAGCTTTGGGGGTGCAAGGTACGAGCAGTACTTC. This codes for CASSFGGARYEQYF.